Each of the 12 T cell receptor beta chains below was sequenced from the same sample in a study of metastatic and nonmetastatic thyroid tumors. Ahead of thyroid surgery, no patient had received treatment of any kind. TCRdb re-analyzed the PCR reads through MiXCR. This sample yields 30,000 to 40,000 clones, of which approximately 19% are seen a single time; less than 25% belongs to the top ten. The sequenced sample consisted of blood. These receptor sequences come from a female donor with papillary thyroid cancer or a benign thyroid nodule (not recorded which). Some clones in this sample may be carry-over from other donors' samples.

This clone came up many times. This chain connects TRBV7-2 to TRBJ2-5; D may be TRBD2 (6 bases). CDR3 size: 14 residues. Germline CDR1 and CDR2: SGHTA and FQGNSA. Trimming stripped 7 bases from V and 5 bases from J, with 17 bases between. The CDR3 sequence: CASNFNGGTETQYF. DNA for the CDR3: TGTGCCAGCAATTTTAACGGGGGTACGGAGACCCAGTACTTC.

This clone was seen many times. This chain joins TRBV6-5 and TRBJ1-1; no clear D gene. The germline V gene has CDR1 MNHEY and CDR2 SVGAGI. Trimming took 2 bases from V and 7 from J, leaving 20 bases between them. The CDR3 covers 16 residues. Here the CDR3 reads CASSYTYLGRVIEAFF. In DNA form, the CDR3 reads TGTGCCAGCAGTTACACCTACCTTGGACGGGTGATTGAAGCTTTCTTT.

A few counts support this clone. The V and J genes are TRBV27 and TRBJ1-5, with D perhaps TRBD1 (6 bases). Between the trimmed V and J ends, which lost 10 bases and 3 bases, there was a span of 22 bases. CDR1 and CDR2 (germline): MNHEY, SMNVEV (reference sequence). This CDR3 comprises 16 residues. CDR3 nucleotide sequence: TGTGCCACCAAGCCGTCCGGGACAAGTGCCAATCAGCCCCAGCATTTT. Residues: CATKPSGTSANQPQHF.

This clone was seen at least ten times. This may be a read error, as it is one base from a much larger clone. This chain uses TRBV12-3 or TRBV12-4 with TRBJ2-2, with D possibly being TRBD1 or TRBD2 (5 bases each). Trimming took off 8 bases at V and 6 bases at J, with 13 bases between the two ends. The CDR3 length is 13 residues. The CDR3 nucleotides read TGTGCCAGCGTACTCGAGGGACCCGGGGAGCTGTTTTTT. Translated: CASVLEGPGELFF.

This clone showed up just a few times. The V gene is TRBV27, the J gene TRBJ2-7; TRBD1 matches 7 bases. This CDR3 is 14 amino acids long. The J segment lost 5 bases and the V segment lost 7 bases, leaving 11 bases of the junction unmatched. Germline V CDR1 and CDR2: MNHEY, SMNVEV (reference sequence). In DNA, the CDR3 is TGTGCCAGCAAACGGACAGGTCAATTCGACGAGCAGTACTTC. This translates into CASKRTGQFDEQYF.

This clone occurred many times. V is TRBV19 and J is TRBJ2-5; D gene unclear. V was pared by 1 base and J by 2 bases, with 8 bases between. In germline, CDR1 is LNHDA, CDR2 SQIVND (reference sequence). The CDR3 is made up of 14 amino acids. CDR3 loop: CASSIVAEQETQYF. Here the CDR3 DNA reads TGTGCCAGTAGTATAGTGGCAGAACAAGAGACCCAGTACTTC.

The J gene is TRBJ2-2, the V gene TRBV5-1; possible D gene TRBD2, 6 bases. The germline gives CDR1 SGHRS, CDR2 YFSETQ. The CDR3 has 16 amino acids. V was trimmed by 3 bases and J by 4 bases, leaving 16 bases between them. As DNA, the CDR3 is TGCGCCAGCAGCTCAACCGGGACTTCACTCACCGGGGAGCTGTTTTTT. Its translation is CASSSTGTSLTGELFF.

This clone is judged medium-sized. V and J are TRBV6-5 and TRBJ1-2; D may be TRBD1 (5 bases). V was cut by 3 bases and J by 4 bases, with 15 bases left in between. This CDR3 has 15 residues. Germline CDR1 and CDR2: MNHEY and SVGAGI. CDR3 sequence (DNA): TGTGCCAGCAGTTATACAGGCGCCATAGGCTATGGCTACACCTTC. Protein product: CASSYTGAIGYGYTF.

The CDR3 sequence: CASSSNRVYQETQYF. DNA of the CDR3: TGTGCCAGCAGCTCTAATCGGGTGTACCAAGAGACCCAGTACTTC. The V and J genes are TRBV5-6 and TRBJ2-5; D remains ambiguous. CDR1 and CDR2 from the germline V gene are SGHDT and YYEEEE. V lost 3 bases and J lost 0, with 12 bases in between. The length of the CDR3 is 15 residues.

The rearrangement joins TRBV15 to TRBJ2-5, with D hard to call. The CDR3 is 14 amino acids. With 4 bases removed from V and 1 base from J, the gap between germline ends came to 10 bases. Germline CDR1 LNHNV, CDR2 YYDKDF (reference sequence). The CDR3 DNA reads as TGTGCCACCAGCAAGGACCTGGCCCAAGAGACCCAGTACTTC. It is translated as CATSKDLAQETQYF.

There are a few counts of this clone. This same CDR3 is encoded by further DNA sequences in the sample. The rearrangement joins TRBV5-4 to TRBJ1-1; D not certain. CDR1 and CDR2 (germline): SGHNT, YYREEE (reference sequence). V was shortened by 4 bases and J by 1 base, with 11 bases between the two germline ends. CDR3 length equals 14 residues. The CDR3 DNA reads TGTGCCAGCAGCCCCGGACGATCGAACACTGAAGCTTTCTTT. Translating gives CASSPGRSNTEAFF.

The chain joins TRBV6-2 or TRBV6-3 to TRBJ2-2; possibly TRBD1 for D (6 bases). CDR1 and CDR2 (germline): MNHEY, SVGEGT. V was trimmed by 10 bases and J by 3 bases, leaving 15 bases between them. The CDR3 spans 14 residues. The CDR3, as DNA: TGTGCCACAGAAAGACAGGAGGACACCGGGGAGCTGTTTTTT. It codes for CATERQEDTGELFF.